The present entry profiles one T cell receptor beta chain with its context. Clones were sequenced by immunoSEQ multiplex PCR, and TCRdb holds only the in-frame ones, with some missing. The sample holds approximately 160,000 clones; 70% to 90% are singletons and the top ten take under 8.5%. This entry comes from a study of blood T cell repertoires in COVID-19. Source material: peripheral blood. The source is a woman in her sixties with COVID-19, enrolled during active disease.

CDR3 sequence reads: CASSQDWGQRETQYF. The CDR3 DNA reads TGTGCCAGCAGCCAAGATTGGGGACAGAGGGAGACCCAGTACTTC. J is TRBJ2-5 and V is TRBV14, with 7 bases lining up with TRBD1. CDR1 and CDR2 (germline): SGHDN, FVKESK. V trimming: 0 bases; J trimming: 5 bases; junction bases outside the gene matches: 6. The CDR3 contains 15 residues.